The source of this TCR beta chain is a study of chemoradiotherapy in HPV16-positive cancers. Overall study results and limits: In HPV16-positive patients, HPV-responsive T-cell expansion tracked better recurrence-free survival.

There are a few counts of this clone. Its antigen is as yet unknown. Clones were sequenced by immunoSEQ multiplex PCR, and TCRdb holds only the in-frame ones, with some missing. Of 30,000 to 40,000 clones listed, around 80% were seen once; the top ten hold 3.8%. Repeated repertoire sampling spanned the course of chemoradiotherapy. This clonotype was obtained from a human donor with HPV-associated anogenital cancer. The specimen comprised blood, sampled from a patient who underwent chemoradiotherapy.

The CDR3 loop reads CASSFSDYGYTF. CDR3 nucleotide sequence: TGTGCCAGCAGCTTCTCGGACTATGGCTACACCTTC. This chain joins TRBV9 and TRBJ1-2; D is unresolved. Germline CDR1 is SGDLS and CDR2 is YYNGEE. The CDR3 has 12 residues. Deletions cut 4 bases from V and 3 bases from J, with 7 bases between.